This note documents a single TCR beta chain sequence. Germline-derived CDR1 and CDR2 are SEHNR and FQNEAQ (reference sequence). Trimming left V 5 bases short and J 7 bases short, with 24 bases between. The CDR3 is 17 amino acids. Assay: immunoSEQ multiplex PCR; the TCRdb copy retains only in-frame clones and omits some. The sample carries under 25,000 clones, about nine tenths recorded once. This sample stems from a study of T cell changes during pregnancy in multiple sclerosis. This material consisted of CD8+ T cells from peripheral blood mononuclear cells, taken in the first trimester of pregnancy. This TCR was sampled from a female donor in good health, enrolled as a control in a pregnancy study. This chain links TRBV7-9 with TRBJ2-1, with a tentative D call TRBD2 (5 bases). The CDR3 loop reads CASSPGPPAGHGNEQFF. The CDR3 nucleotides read TGTGCCAGCAGCCCCGGGCCTCCGGCGGGTCATGGGAATGAGCAGTTCTTC.